The 13 T cell receptor beta chains reported below all come from one sample, sequenced in a study of CD8 T cells in ankylosing spondylitis. Study-level findings and limits: What seemed typical of ankylosing spondylitis blood was a TCR beta motif built from under 10 highly homologous variants.

TCRdb processed the 5' RACE reads anew with MiXCR; each CDR3 protein has one entry. This table has approximately 140,000 distinct CDR3 sequences, 17% appearing once. Their antigens are not known. What was sequenced was blood, either unsorted or a sorted T cell fraction (not recorded which). The receptors stem from a male donor with ankylosing spondylitis.

This clonotype was counted at least ten times. V is TRBV27 and J is TRBJ2-3; no reliable D call. Germline CDR1 is MNHEY and CDR2 is SMNVEV (reference sequence). The CDR3 sequence is 12 residues long. Trimming took 4 bases from V and 4 from J, leaving 6 bases between them. The CDR3 DNA is TGTGCCAGCAGTTCATCCCCAGATACGCAGTATTTT. Residues: CASSSSPDTQYF.

This clonotype showed up just a few times. This chain uses TRBV7-2 with TRBJ2-3; TRBD2 might be the D (6 bases). The V gene's germline CDR1 is SGHTA and CDR2 FQGNSA. The ends were cut back, 3 bases at V and 2 bases at J, with 12 bases in the middle. The CDR3 runs to 15 residues. This CDR3 is CASSLGLPPTDTQYF. CDR3 sequence (DNA): TGTGCCAGCAGCTTGGGACTCCCCCCCACAGATACGCAGTATTTT.

The rearrangement links TRBV15 to TRBJ1-3; D might be TRBD1 (5 bases). Trimming took 5 bases from V and 0 from J, leaving 11 bases between them. The CDR3 loop spans 15 amino acids. Germline-derived CDR1 and CDR2 are LNHNV and YYDKDF (reference sequence). As DNA, the CDR3 is TGTGCCACCAGCCCGGGACGGAACTCTGGAAACACCATATATTTT. It specifies CATSPGRNSGNTIYF.

The genes are TRBV10-2 and TRBJ1-1; D might be TRBD1 (5 bases). CDR1 WSHSY and CDR2 SAAADI come from the germline V gene. The CDR3 consists of 14 residues. Trimming removed 8 bases at V and 0 bases at J, with 13 bases between. The CDR3 spells CASQGVVMNTEAFF. The CDR3, as DNA: TGCGCCAGCCAAGGGGTAGTTATGAACACTGAAGCTTTCTTT.

This clonotype was found a few times. V and J are TRBV2 and TRBJ2-7, with 11 bases lining up with TRBD2. The germline CDR1 and CDR2 sequences are SNHLY and FYNNEI. The CDR3 spans 13 residues. With V trimmed by 6 bases and J by 3 bases, 1 base remained unmatched. The CDR3 reads CASRLAGDYEQYF. DNA of the CDR3: TGTGCCAGCAGACTAGCGGGAGACTACGAGCAGTACTTC.

The chain links TRBV19 to TRBJ1-6; tentatively, D is TRBD1 (5 bases). V was cut by 6 bases and J by 9 bases, with 18 bases left in between. Germline CDR1 LNHDA, CDR2 SQIVND (reference sequence). The CDR3 totals 15 residues. The CDR3 sequence is CASSTSGMGGSPLHF. CDR3 sequence (DNA): TGTGCCAGTAGCACATCCGGGATGGGGGGTTCACCCCTCCACTTT. The full variable domain, its missing parts supplied by reference TRBV19 and TRBJ1-6, is DGGITQSPKYLFRKEGQNVTLSCEQNLNHDAMYWYRQDPGQGLRLIYYSQIVNDFQKGDIAEGYSVSREKKESFPLTVTSAQKNPTAFYLCASSTSGMGGSPLHFGNGTRLTVT.

This clonotype was seen only a few times. The genes are TRBV29-1 and TRBJ1-1; D not resolved. The germline CDR1 and CDR2 sequences are SQVTM and ANQGSEA. The CDR3 runs 10 residues. V lost 4 bases and J lost 4, with 4 bases in between. For the CDR3, the DNA is TGCAGCGTTGTTATCACTGAAGCTTTCTTT. Its translation: CSVVITEAFF. Using reference TRBV29-1 and TRBJ1-1 for the parts outside the CDR3, the full variable domain is SAVISQKPSRDICQRGTSLTIQCQVDSQVTMMFWYRQQPGQSLTLIATANQGSEATYESGFVIDKFPISRPNLTFSTLTVSNMSPEDSSIYLCSVVITEAFFGQGTRLTVV.

In its sample, this clonotype was seen a few times. The chain links TRBV6-1 to TRBJ2-1; TRBD2 matches at 10 bases. This CDR3 is 15 amino acids long. J was trimmed by 6 bases and V by 2 bases; bases with no gene match: 4. Germline-derived CDR1 and CDR2 are MNHNS and SASEGT. The CDR3 DNA follows: TGTGCCAGCAGTGAAACTAGCGGGACAGGCAATGAGCAGTTCTTC. It translates to CASSETSGTGNEQFF.

This clonotype was seen a handful of times. The chain uses TRBV5-1 and TRBJ2-7; 8 bases line up with TRBD2. Germline V gene sequence: CDR1 SGHRS, CDR2 YFSETQ. The CDR3 length is 16 residues. J was trimmed by 2 bases and V by 0 bases; bases with no gene match: 7. CDR3 residues: CASSLEGSGSAYEQYF. The CDR3 nucleotides read TGCGCCAGCAGCTTGGAAGGCAGCGGGAGCGCCTACGAGCAGTACTTC.

The V call is TRBV6-1, the J call TRBJ2-4; 8 bases match TRBD1. This CDR3 region has 14 residues. The V gene end was trimmed by 5 bases and the J gene end by 7 bases; junction bases not matched to a gene: 7. CDR1 and CDR2 from the germline V gene are MNHNS and SASEGT. The CDR3 spells CASSTFRQGNIQYF. CDR3 DNA: TGTGCCAGCAGTACCTTCAGACAGGGGAACATTCAGTACTTC.

The CDR3 DNA reads TGCGCCAGCAGCCAAGATAACGGGGCCGGGAACACTGAAGCTTTCTTT. This gives the protein CASSQDNGAGNTEAFF. The J gene is TRBJ1-1, the V gene TRBV4-1; tentative D call: TRBD1 (5 bases). The germline V gene encodes CDR1 MGHRA and CDR2 YSYEKL. The CDR3 has 16 residues. V was trimmed by 0 bases and J by 1 base, leaving 12 bases between them.

The rearrangement joins TRBV6-2 or TRBV6-3 to TRBJ2-1; 16 nucleotides align to TRBD2. The germline V gene has CDR1 MNHEY and CDR2 SVGEGT. The ends lost 6 bases at V and 4 bases at J; junction bases unmatched: 6. This CDR3 has 17 amino acids. The CDR3 coding sequence is TGTGCCAGCAGGGACGGGACTAGCGGGAGGGTATACAATGAGCAGTTCTTC. Translation: CASRDGTSGRVYNEQFF.

The chain links TRBV13 to TRBJ2-7, with D possibly matching TRBD1 (5 bases). This CDR3 has 15 residues. From germline, CDR1 is PRHDT and CDR2 FYEKMQ (reference sequence). The V gene lost 7 bases and the J gene lost 2 bases, with 18 bases spanning the gap. DNA for the CDR3: TGTGCCAGCACCCAAGGGGCAGGACAAGCCTACGAGCAGTACTTC. Translating gives CASTQGAGQAYEQYF.